In its sample, the clone carrying this T cell receptor beta chain was seen a few times. Amplified regions were TCR beta CDR3 sequences from RNA transcripts. In the first-round RT-PCR of the TCR CDR3, the HTBI primer set was used. TCRdb fed the multiplex PCR reads into MiXCR, producing one record per CDR3 protein. The repertoire holds some 440,000 distinct CDR3 sequences, approximately 15% seen once, with over 12% in the top ten. The CDR3 contains 16 residues. In germline, CDR1 is LNHDA, CDR2 SQIVND (reference sequence). V trimming: 1 base; J trimming: 7 bases; junction bases outside the gene matches: 11. The data were obtained in a study of T cells in Graves' hyperthyroidism and ophthalmopathy.

The sample was blood. The J gene is TRBJ1-2, the V gene TRBV19, with TRBD1 matching 8 bases. This receptor was obtained from a woman aged 18-29 years with Graves' hyperthyroidism. CDR3 DNA sequence: TGTGCCAGTAGTATAGGGGCCTCAGGACAGGGCCGTGGCTACACCTTC. Translation gives CASSIGASGQGRGYTF.